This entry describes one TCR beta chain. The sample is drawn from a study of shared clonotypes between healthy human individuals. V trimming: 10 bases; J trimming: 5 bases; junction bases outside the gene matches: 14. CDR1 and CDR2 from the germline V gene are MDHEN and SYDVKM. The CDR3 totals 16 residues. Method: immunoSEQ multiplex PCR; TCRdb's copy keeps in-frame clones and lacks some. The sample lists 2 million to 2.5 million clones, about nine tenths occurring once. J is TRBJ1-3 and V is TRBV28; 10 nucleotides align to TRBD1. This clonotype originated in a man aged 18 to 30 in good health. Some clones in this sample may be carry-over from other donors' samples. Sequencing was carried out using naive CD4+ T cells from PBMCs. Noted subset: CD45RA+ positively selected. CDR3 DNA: TGTGCCACTGCGAGTTCCCGGGACAGGGGAAGAAACACCATATATTTT. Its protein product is CATASSRDRGRNTIYF.